This record looks at one T cell receptor (beta chain) sequence and its context. Its specificity is not known. With the 5' RACE reads reprocessed, TCRdb shows one record per CDR3 protein and no DNA. This sample lists about 450,000 distinct CDR3 sequences; its ten largest clones have roughly 2.3%. From germline, CDR1 is LGHNA and CDR2 YSLEER. This CDR3 is built from 16 residues. These data belong to a study of monozygotic twins with inflammatory bowel disease. General observations from the study: Among T cells, the various subtypes were not distinguishable. Twin concordance left repertoire similarity unchanged, with limited power a possible explanation for this lack of difference. Part of the variability in patient repertoires may have come from differing immunosuppressive treatments.

Specimen: blood. This receptor was obtained from a human donor with ulcerative colitis or Crohn's disease, or a healthy co-twin of an affected twin (not recorded which). V gene TRBV4-3 combines with J gene TRBJ2-3; TCRdb lists TRBD2, though no DNA is available to test this call. CDR3 in amino acids: CASSQGSSGRGDTQYF.